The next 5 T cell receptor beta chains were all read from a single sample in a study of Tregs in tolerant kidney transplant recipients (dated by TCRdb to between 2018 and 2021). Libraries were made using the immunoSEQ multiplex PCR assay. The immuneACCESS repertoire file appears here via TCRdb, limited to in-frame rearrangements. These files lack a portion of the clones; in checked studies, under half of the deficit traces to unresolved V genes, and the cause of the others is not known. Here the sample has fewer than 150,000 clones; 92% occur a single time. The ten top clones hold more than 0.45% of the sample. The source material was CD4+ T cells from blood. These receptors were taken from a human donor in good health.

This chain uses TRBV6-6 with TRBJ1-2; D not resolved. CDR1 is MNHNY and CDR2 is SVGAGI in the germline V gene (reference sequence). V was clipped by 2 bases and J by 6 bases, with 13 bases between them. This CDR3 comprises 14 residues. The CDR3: CASSYRPGWNGYTF. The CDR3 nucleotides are TGTGCCAGCAGTTACCGCCCGGGGTGGAATGGCTACACCTTC.

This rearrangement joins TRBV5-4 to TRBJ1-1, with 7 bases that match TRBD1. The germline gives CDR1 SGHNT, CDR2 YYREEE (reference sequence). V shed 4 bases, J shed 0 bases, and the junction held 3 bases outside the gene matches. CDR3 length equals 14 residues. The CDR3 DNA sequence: TGTGCCAGCAGCCCTGGGACAGTGAACACTGAAGCTTTCTTT. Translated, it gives CASSPGTVNTEAFF.

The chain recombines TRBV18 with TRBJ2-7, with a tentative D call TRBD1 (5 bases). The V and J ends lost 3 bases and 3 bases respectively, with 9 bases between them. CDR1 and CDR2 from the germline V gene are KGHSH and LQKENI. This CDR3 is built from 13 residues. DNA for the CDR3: TGTGCCAGCTCACCTACAGGAATCTACGAGCAGTACTTC. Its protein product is CASSPTGIYEQYF.

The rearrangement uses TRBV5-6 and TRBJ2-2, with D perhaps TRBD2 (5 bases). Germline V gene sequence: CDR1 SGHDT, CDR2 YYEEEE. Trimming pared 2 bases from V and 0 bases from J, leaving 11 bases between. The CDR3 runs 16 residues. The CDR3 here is CASSFYGRPNTGELFF. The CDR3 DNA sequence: TGTGCCAGCAGCTTTTATGGGAGACCGAACACCGGGGAGCTGTTTTTT.

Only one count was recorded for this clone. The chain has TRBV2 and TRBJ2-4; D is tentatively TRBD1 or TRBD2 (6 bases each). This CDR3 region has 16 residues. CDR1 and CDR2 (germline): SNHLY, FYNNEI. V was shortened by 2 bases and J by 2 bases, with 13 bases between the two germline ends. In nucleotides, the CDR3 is TGTGCCAGCAGTGAATGGGGGGCGCAACCCAAAAACATTCAGTACTTC. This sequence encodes CASSEWGAQPKNIQYF.